The clone carrying this T cell receptor beta chain was picked up many times. The trim removed 8 bases at V and 4 bases at J, leaving 24 bases unmatched. CDR1 SEHNR and CDR2 FQNEAQ come from the germline V gene (reference sequence). The CDR3 length is 19 residues. It was the library that attached unique molecular identifiers to individual cDNA molecules. As processed by the authors: Sequenced samples showed a median of around 93,000 TCRs each, with counts running from roughly 23,000 to 700,000. From the RACE reads, TCRdb called clonotypes with MiXCR, one entry per CDR3 protein. These V and J calls are TCRdb output, not the study's own analysis. Here the sample spans about 52,000 distinct CDR3 sequences, 9.9% being singletons. The time point denotes: patch test 3, about 24 weeks after DPC sensitization. Documented treatment: therapeutic diphenylcyclopropenone sensitization with weekly scalp DPC. The data were taken from a study of human T cells and chemical hapten exposure.

The TCR originated in a woman in her forties with alopecia areata. Some clones in this sample may be carry-over from other donors' samples. Sequenced material: whole blood, taken in connection with sensitization to the hapten diphenylcyclopropenone (DPC). The chain employs TRBV7-9 and TRBJ2-5; TRBD2 aligns across 8 bases. The CDR3 DNA sequence: TGTGCCAGCGTTTCCGTGGGCCGGGGGGGCCAGCGTATAGGAGAGACCCAGTACTTC. This sequence encodes CASVSVGRGGQRIGETQYF.